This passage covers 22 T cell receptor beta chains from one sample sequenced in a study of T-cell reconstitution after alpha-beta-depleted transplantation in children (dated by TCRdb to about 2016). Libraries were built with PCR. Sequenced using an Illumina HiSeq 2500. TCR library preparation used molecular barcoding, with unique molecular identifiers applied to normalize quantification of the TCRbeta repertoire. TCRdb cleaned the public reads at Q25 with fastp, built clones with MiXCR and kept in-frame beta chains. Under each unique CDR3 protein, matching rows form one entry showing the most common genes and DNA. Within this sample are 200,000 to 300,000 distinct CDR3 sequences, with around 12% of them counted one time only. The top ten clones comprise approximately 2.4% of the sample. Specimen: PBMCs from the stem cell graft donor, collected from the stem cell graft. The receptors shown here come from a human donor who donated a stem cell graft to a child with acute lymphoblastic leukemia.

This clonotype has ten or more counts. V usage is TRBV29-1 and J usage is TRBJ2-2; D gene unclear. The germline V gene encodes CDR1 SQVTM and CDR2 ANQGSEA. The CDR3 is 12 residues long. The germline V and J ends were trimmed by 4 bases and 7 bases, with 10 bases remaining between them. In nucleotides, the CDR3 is TGCAGCGTTGTGGGCTGGAGCGGGGAGCTGTTTTTT. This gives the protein CSVVGWSGELFF.

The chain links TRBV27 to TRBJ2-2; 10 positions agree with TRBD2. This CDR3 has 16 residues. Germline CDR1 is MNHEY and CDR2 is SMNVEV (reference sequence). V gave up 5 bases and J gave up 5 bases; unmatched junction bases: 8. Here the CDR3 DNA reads TGTGCCAGCAGTCCGGGACTAGCGCCGGTAACCGGGGAGCTGTTTTTT. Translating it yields CASSPGLAPVTGELFF.

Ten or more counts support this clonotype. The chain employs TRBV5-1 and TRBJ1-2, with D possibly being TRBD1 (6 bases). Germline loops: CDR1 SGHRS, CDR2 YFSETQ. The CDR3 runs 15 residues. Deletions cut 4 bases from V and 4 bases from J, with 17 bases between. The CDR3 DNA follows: TGCGCCAGCAGCGGAGAGGACAGAAGAGTCTATGGCTACACCTTC. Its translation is CASSGEDRRVYGYTF.

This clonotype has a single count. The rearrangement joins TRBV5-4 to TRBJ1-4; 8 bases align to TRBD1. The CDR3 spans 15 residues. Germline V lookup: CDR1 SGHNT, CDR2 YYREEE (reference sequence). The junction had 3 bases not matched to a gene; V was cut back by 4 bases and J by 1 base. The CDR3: CASSPTGETNEKLFF. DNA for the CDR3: TGTGCCAGCAGCCCGACAGGGGAAACTAATGAAAAACTGTTTTTT.

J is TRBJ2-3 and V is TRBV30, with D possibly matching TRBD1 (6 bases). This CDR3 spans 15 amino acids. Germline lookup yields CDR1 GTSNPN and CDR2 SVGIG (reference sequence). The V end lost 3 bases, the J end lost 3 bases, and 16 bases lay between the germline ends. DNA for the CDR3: TGTGCCTGGAGCCCGGGTACTAGGGGGACAGATACGCAGTATTTT. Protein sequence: CAWSPGTRGTDTQYF.

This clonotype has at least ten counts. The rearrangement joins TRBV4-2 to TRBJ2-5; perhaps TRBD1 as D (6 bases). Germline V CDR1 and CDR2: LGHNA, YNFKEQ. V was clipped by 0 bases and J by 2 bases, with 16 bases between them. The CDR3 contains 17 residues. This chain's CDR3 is CASSQDQVTGPQETQYF. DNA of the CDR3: TGTGCCAGCAGCCAAGATCAAGTCACAGGGCCACAAGAGACCCAGTACTTC.

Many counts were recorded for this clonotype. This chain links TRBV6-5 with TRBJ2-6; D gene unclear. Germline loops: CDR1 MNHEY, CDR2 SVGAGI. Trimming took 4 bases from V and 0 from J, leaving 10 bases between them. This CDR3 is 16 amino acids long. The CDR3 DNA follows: TGTGCCAGCAGTTTTATGGGCGACTCTGGGGCCAACGTCCTGACTTTC. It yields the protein CASSFMGDSGANVLTF.

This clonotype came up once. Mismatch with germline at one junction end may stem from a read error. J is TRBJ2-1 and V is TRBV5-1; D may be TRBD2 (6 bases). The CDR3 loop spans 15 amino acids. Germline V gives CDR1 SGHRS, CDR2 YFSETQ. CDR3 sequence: CDSSLDGSSYNEQFF. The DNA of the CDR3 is TGCGACAGCAGTTTGGACGGGAGCTCCTACAATGAGCAGTTCTTC.

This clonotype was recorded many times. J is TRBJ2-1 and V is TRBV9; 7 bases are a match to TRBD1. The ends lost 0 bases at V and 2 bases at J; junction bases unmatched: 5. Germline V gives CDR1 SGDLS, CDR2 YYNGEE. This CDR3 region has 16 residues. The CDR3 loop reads CASSVGPGGTYNEQFF. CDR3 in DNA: TGTGCCAGCAGCGTAGGGCCAGGGGGTACCTACAATGAGCAGTTCTTC.

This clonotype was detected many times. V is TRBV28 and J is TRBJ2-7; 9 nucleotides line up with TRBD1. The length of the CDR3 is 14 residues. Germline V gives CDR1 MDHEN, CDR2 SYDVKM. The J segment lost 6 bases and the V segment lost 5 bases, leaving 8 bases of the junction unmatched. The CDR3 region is CASSPGQGLREQYF. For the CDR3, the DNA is TGTGCCAGCAGTCCGGGACAGGGACTGCGCGAGCAGTACTTC.

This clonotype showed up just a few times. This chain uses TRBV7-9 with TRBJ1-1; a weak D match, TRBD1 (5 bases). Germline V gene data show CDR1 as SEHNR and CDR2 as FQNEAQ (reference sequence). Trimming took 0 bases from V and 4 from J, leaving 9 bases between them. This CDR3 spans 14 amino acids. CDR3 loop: CASSLARGGTEAFF. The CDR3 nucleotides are TGTGCCAGCAGCTTAGCGCGGGGGGGCACTGAAGCTTTCTTT.

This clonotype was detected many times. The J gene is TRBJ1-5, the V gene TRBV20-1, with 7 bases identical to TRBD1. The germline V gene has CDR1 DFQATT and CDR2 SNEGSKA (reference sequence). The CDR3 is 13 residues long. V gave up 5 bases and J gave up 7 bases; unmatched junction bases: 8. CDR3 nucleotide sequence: TGCAGTGCTTTCTCAGGGGGGAGCCAGCCCCAGCATTTT. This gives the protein CSAFSGGSQPQHF.

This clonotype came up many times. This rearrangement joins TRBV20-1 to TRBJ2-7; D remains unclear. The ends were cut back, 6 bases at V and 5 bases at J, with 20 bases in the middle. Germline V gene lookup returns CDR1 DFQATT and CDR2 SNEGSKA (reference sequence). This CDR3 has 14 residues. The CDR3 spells CSAGPGYKVNEQYF. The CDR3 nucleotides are TGCAGTGCCGGTCCAGGCTACAAGGTCAACGAGCAGTACTTC.

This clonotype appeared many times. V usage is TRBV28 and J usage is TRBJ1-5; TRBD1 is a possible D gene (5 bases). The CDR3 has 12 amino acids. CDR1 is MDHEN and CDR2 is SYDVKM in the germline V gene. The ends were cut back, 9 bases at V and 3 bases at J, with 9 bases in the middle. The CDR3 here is CASRQINQPQHF. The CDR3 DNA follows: TGTGCCAGTCGACAGATCAATCAGCCCCAGCATTTT.

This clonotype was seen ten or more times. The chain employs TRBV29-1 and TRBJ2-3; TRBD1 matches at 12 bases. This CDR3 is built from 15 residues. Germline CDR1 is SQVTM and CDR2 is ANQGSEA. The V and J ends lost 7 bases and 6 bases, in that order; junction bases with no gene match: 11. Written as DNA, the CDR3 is TGCAGCGCCGCAACTGGGACAGGGGGCATGGATACGCAGTATTTT. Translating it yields CSAATGTGGMDTQYF.

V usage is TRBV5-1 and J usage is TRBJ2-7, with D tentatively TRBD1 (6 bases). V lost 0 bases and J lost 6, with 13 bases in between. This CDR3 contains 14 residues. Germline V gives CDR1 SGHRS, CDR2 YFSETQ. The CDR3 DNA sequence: TGCGCCAGCAGCTTGGCCAGGGGTACGGGCGAGCAGTACTTC. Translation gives CASSLARGTGEQYF.

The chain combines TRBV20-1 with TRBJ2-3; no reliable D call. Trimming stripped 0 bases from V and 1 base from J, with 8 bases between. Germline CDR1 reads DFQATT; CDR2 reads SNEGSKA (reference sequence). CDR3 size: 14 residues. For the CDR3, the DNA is TGCAGTGCTAGAGATCGTAGGGGCACAGATACGCAGTATTTT. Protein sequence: CSARDRRGTDTQYF.

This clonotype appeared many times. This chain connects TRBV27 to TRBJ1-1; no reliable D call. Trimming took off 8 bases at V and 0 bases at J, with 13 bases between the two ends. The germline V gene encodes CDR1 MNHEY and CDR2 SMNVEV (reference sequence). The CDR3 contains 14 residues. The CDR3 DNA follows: TGTGCCAGCTCGGGGAACGGGATGAACACTGAAGCTTTCTTT. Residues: CASSGNGMNTEAFF.

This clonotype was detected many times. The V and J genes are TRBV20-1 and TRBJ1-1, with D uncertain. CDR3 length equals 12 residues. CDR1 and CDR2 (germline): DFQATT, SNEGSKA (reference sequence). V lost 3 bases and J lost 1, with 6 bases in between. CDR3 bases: TGCAGTGCTAGGGAAGGGAACACTGAAGCTTTCTTT. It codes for CSAREGNTEAFF.

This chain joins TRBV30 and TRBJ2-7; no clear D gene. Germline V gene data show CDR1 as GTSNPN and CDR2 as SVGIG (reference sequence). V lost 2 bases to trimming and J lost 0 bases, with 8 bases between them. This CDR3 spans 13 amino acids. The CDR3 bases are TGTGCCTGGAGTAAAGGGCCCTCCTACGAGCAGTACTTC. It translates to CAWSKGPSYEQYF.

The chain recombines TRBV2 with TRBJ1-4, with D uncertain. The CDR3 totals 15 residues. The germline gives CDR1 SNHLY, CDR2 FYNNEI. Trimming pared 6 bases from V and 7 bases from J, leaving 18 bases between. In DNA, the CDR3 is TGTGCCAGCAGATGGGGAGTGCGCCGGAGTGAAAAACTGTTTTTT. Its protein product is CASRWGVRRSEKLFF. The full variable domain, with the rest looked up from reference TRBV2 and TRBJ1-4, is EPEVTQTPSHQVTQMGQEVILRCVPISNHLYFYWYRQILGQKVEFLVSFYNNEISEKSEIFDDQFSVERPDGSNFTLKIRSTKLEDSAMYFCASRWGVRRSEKLFFGSGTQLSVL.

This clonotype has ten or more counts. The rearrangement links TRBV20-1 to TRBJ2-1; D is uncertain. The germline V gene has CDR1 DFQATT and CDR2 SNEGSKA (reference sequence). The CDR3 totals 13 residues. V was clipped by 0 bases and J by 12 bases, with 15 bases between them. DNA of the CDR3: TGCAGTGCTAGAGATTACTCCCCGCCGGGGCAGTTCTTC. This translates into CSARDYSPPGQFF.